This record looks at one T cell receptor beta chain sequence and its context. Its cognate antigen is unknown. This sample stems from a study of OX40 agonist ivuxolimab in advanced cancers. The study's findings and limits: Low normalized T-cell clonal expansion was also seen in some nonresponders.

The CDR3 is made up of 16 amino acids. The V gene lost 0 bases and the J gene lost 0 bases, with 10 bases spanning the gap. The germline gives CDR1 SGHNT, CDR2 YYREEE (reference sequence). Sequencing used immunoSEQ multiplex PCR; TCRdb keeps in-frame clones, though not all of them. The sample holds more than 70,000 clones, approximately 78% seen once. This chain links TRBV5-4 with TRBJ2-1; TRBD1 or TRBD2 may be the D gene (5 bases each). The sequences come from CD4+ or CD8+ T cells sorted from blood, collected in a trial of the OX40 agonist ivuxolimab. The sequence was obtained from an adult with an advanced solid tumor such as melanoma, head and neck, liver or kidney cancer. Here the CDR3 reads CASSLGGPGSYNEQFF. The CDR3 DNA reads TGTGCCAGCAGCTTGGGGGGACCCGGCTCCTACAATGAGCAGTTCTTC.